The 22 T cell receptor beta chains listed next were all sequenced from one sample in a study of cytomegalovirus exposure and HLA in healthy donors. Primers for the PCR totalled 60 Vbeta and 13 Jbeta. This table comes from immunoSEQ multiplex PCR, and its TCRdb copy is limited to in-frame clones, with some not included. The sample holds 150,000 to 200,000 clones, around 82% seen once. Sequencing used PBMCs. The receptors originated from a boy younger than 18 in good health and CMV-seronegative.

V is TRBV10-3 and J is TRBJ2-3, with D maybe TRBD1 (5 bases). Germline loops: CDR1 ENHRY, CDR2 SYGVKD. The CDR3 totals 14 residues. With 4 bases removed from V and 2 bases from J, the gap between germline ends came to 10 bases. CDR3 in amino acids: CAISGQTDTDTQYF. The DNA for the CDR3 is TGTGCCATCAGTGGTCAGACAGACACAGATACGCAGTATTTT.

The gene calls are TRBV6-5 and TRBJ1-4; 9 positions match TRBD1. This CDR3 region has 13 residues. Trimming at V came to 6 bases and at J to 6 bases, leaving 2 bases not matched to a gene. Germline CDR1 and CDR2: MNHEY and SVGAGI. In DNA form, the CDR3 reads TGTGCCAGCAGGAGGACAGGGGATGAAAAACTGTTTTTT. Translation: CASRRTGDEKLFF.

The genes are TRBV5-1 and TRBJ1-2; D is perhaps TRBD1 (6 bases). CDR1 and CDR2 from the germline V gene are SGHRS and YFSETQ. This CDR3 region has 15 residues. Between the trimmed V and J ends, which lost 4 bases and 4 bases, there was a span of 17 bases. CDR3 sequence: CASSPEGEGIYGYTF. The CDR3, as DNA: TGCGCCAGCAGCCCGGAGGGGGAGGGGATCTATGGCTACACCTTC.

This clone was observed once. J is TRBJ1-4 and V is TRBV9; 8 bases are shared with TRBD1. In germline, CDR1 is SGDLS, CDR2 YYNGEE. The CDR3 is 14 amino acids. The trim removed 6 bases at V and 3 bases at J, leaving 4 bases unmatched. The CDR3 loop is CASTQGAANEKLFF. The CDR3, as DNA: TGTGCCAGCACCCAGGGGGCAGCTAATGAAAAACTGTTTTTT.

The chain is built from TRBV7-9 and TRBJ2-5, with D tentatively TRBD1 (5 bases). The end of the DNA fits TRBJ2-7 better, so the J call may be wrong. The CDR3 runs to 16 residues. The germline V gene has CDR1 SEHNR and CDR2 FQNEAQ (reference sequence). CDR3 in amino acids: CASSHSGRTPRSEQYF. CDR3 nucleotide sequence: TGTGCCAGCAGCCATTCTGGTCGGACACCGAGGTCCGAGCAGTACTTC.

J is TRBJ2-7 and V is TRBV7-8; 8 nucleotides match TRBD1. Germline V lookup: CDR1 SGHVS, CDR2 FQNEAQ. V lost 5 bases, J lost 4 bases, and 4 bases stayed unmatched. There are 13 residues in the CDR3. CDR3 nucleotide sequence: TGTGCCAGCAGCGGACAGGGTACTTACGAGCAGTACTTC. Translation gives CASSGQGTYEQYF.

J is TRBJ2-7 and V is TRBV7-9; no clear D gene. The germline V gene encodes CDR1 SEHNR and CDR2 FQNEAQ (reference sequence). V was trimmed by 4 bases and J by 3 bases, leaving 4 bases between them. The CDR3 has 11 amino acids. CDR3 sequence reads: CASSSYYEQYF. CDR3 coding DNA: TGTGCCAGCAGCTCCTACTACGAGCAGTACTTC.

The V gene is TRBV9, the J gene TRBJ2-3; 10 nucleotides agree with TRBD2. Germline trimming cut 4 bases from V and 2 bases from J; bases unmatched to any gene: 13. The CDR3 covers 18 residues. Germline assignment: CDR1 SGDLS and CDR2 YYNGEE. In DNA form, the CDR3 reads TGTGCCAGCAGCCCCAGCTCTAGGACTAGCGGTAACACAGATACGCAGTATTTT. Translated, it gives CASSPSSRTSGNTDTQYF. Filled out from reference TRBV9 and TRBJ2-3, the complete variable domain reads DSGVTQTPKHLITATGQRVTLRCSPRSGDLSVYWYQQSLDQGLQFLIQYYNGEERAKGNILERFSAQQFPDLHSELNLSSLELGDSALYFCASSPSSRTSGNTDTQYFGPGTRLTVL.

V and J are TRBV5-4 and TRBJ2-7; TRBD1 is a possible D gene (7 bases). This CDR3 region has 16 residues. Germline lookup yields CDR1 SGHNT and CDR2 YYREEE (reference sequence). V dropped 4 bases and J dropped 4 bases, with 21 bases sitting between them. The chain's CDR3 is CASSVPAGTATYEQYF. The CDR3, as DNA: TGTGCCAGCAGCGTTCCCGCGGGGACAGCAACTTACGAGCAGTACTTC.

The chain joins TRBV7-2 to TRBJ2-7; the match to TRBD2 covers 11 bases. CDR3 length: 15 residues. Germline CDR1 reads SGHTA; CDR2 reads FQGNSA. Trimming at V came to 5 bases and at J to 5 bases, leaving 8 bases not matched to a gene. DNA for the CDR3: TGTGCCAGCAGCGTAACTAGCGGGGGTTTCCACGAGCAGTACTTC. As protein: CASSVTSGGFHEQYF.

The chain uses TRBV10-3 and TRBJ2-1; 7 bases match TRBD1. Germline lookup yields CDR1 ENHRY and CDR2 SYGVKD. The CDR3 runs to 15 residues. V dropped 5 bases and J dropped 4; count of bases not matched to a gene: 8. CDR3: CAISSLGQTYNEQFF. The CDR3 DNA reads TGTGCCATCAGTTCCCTGGGACAGACTTACAATGAGCAGTTCTTC.

This sequence joins TRBV29-1 and TRBJ1-4; tentative D call: TRBD1 (5 bases). Deletions cut 5 bases from V and 5 bases from J, with 12 bases between. From germline, CDR1 is SQVTM and CDR2 ANQGSEA. The CDR3 has 13 amino acids. Here the CDR3 DNA reads TGCAGCGTTAGGCTACAGGTCAATGAAAAACTGTTTTTT. This sequence encodes CSVRLQVNEKLFF.

This clone was counted a single time. The rearrangement joins TRBV5-4 to TRBJ1-3; D perhaps matches TRBD1 (5 bases). Germline CDR1 SGHNT, CDR2 YYREEE (reference sequence). This CDR3 region has 16 residues. The V gene lost 0 bases and the J gene lost 0 bases, with 10 bases spanning the gap. The CDR3: CASSLGGPSSGNTIYF. The CDR3 nucleotides are TGTGCCAGCAGCTTGGGGGGCCCGAGCTCTGGAAACACCATATATTTT.

The V gene is TRBV2, the J gene TRBJ2-1; 9 bases align to TRBD1. The germline gives CDR1 SNHLY, CDR2 FYNNEI. V shed 2 bases, J shed 5 bases, and the junction held 4 bases outside the gene matches. This CDR3 comprises 15 residues. The CDR3 nucleotides are TGTGCCAGCAGTGAAACCGGGACAGGGAACAATGAGCAGTTCTTC. Its translation: CASSETGTGNNEQFF.

The genes are TRBV30 and TRBJ2-3, with D possibly being TRBD2 (6 bases). V lost 0 bases, J lost 0 bases, and 10 bases lay in between. CDR3 length: 15 amino acids. The germline V gene has CDR1 GTSNPN and CDR2 SVGIG (reference sequence). The CDR3 region is CAWSVLGGSTDTQYF. The CDR3, as DNA: TGTGCCTGGAGTGTACTTGGGGGGAGCACAGATACGCAGTATTTT.

This clone has only a few counts. One end of the junction varies from germline; a read error may be responsible. The rearrangement joins TRBV7-7 to TRBJ2-5; TRBD1 is a possible D gene (6 bases). Germline values: CDR1 SSHAT, CDR2 FNYEAQ (reference sequence). This CDR3 is built from 16 residues. CDR3 loop: CASSLIGRGQQETQYF. The CDR3, as DNA: TGTGCTAGCAGCTTAATTGGCAGGGGTCAACAAGAGACCCAGTACTTC.

J is TRBJ1-2 and V is TRBV2; the D is unclear. V lost 6 bases, J lost 2 bases, and 13 bases lay in between. Per germline, CDR1 SNHLY and CDR2 FYNNEI. CDR3 size: 14 residues. CDR3 in DNA: TGTGCCAGCAGCGCCCTTCTATCGAACTATGGCTACACCTTC. Amino acids: CASSALLSNYGYTF.

The CDR3 DNA is TGTGCCAGCAGCTTAACAGGACGATCACCCTACGAGCAGTACTTC. Encoded protein: CASSLTGRSPYEQYF. This chain joins TRBV5-4 and TRBJ2-7; weak D call: TRBD1 (5 bases). The germline V and J ends were trimmed by 2 bases and 2 bases, with 14 bases remaining between them. CDR1 is SGHNT, CDR2 YYREEE, per germline (reference sequence). This CDR3 is 15 amino acids long.

The chain combines TRBV30 with TRBJ2-3, with TRBD2 matching over 10 bases. The germline gives CDR1 GTSNPN, CDR2 SVGIG (reference sequence). Trimming removed 4 bases from V and 0 bases from J; junction bases left unmatched: 10. The CDR3 sequence is 17 residues long. CDR3 sequence reads: CAWIRGSGRPSTDTQYF. CDR3 nucleotide sequence: TGTGCCTGGATCAGGGGTAGCGGGAGGCCTAGCACAGATACGCAGTATTTT.

This chain links TRBV5-5 with TRBJ2-5; 9 bases align to TRBD1. Trimming at V came to 4 bases and at J to 5 bases, leaving 15 bases not matched to a gene. CDR3 size: 17 residues. Germline CDR1 is SGHKS and CDR2 is YYEKEE (reference sequence). CDR3 in amino acids: CASSAPGQGIRWETQYF. CDR3 sequence (DNA): TGTGCCAGCAGCGCGCCGGGACAGGGAATACGGTGGGAGACCCAGTACTTC.

This chain uses TRBV5-4 with TRBJ1-2, with D perhaps TRBD1 (5 bases). V was cut by 3 bases and J by 7 bases, with 16 bases left in between. Germline V gene sequence: CDR1 SGHNT, CDR2 YYREEE (reference sequence). This CDR3 is built from 14 residues. The CDR3 coding sequence is TGTGCCAGCAGCTCCTTCGGCGCGGGGCGTGGCTACACCTTC. This translates into CASSSFGAGRGYTF.

The chain employs TRBV7-2 and TRBJ1-1, with 7 bases fitting TRBD1. Per germline, CDR1 SGHTA and CDR2 FQGNSA. The CDR3 loop spans 15 amino acids. The trim removed 1 base at V and 5 bases at J, leaving 7 bases unmatched. CDR3 nucleotides: TGTGCCAGCAGCTTAGTTGGCAGGGGGAAAACTGAAGCTTTCTTT. This codes for CASSLVGRGKTEAFF.